The 24 T cell receptor beta chains reported below all come from one sample, sequenced in a study of blood T cells in healthy people across ages. For the second PCR, which ran for roughly 7 to 11 cycles, a sample-barcoded 5' primer and a J-beta primer mix were used. TCRdb passed the 5' RACE reads through MiXCR, listing each CDR3 protein once. The sample has more than 1 million distinct CDR3 sequences, more than 40% seen once. Sequenced: blood. The origin of the receptors is an older woman in good health.

The chain has TRBV2 and TRBJ2-3; TRBD1 matches at 8 bases. Germline V gene lookup returns CDR1 SNHLY and CDR2 FYNNEI. The CDR3 is 16 amino acids. The V and J ends lost 7 bases and 2 bases, in that order; junction bases with no gene match: 11. The DNA of the CDR3 is TGTGCCAGCATTGGGGGGACAGGTCATTCCACAGATACGCAGTATTTT. Its translation is CASIGGTGHSTDTQYF.

This chain connects TRBV2 to TRBJ2-3, with D perhaps TRBD1 or TRBD2 (5 bases each). Trimming shortened V by 5 bases and J by 4 bases, and 16 bases separated the two germline ends. Looked up from germline, CDR1 is SNHLY and CDR2 is FYNNEI. This CDR3 has 15 residues. Written as DNA, the CDR3 is TGTGCCAGCAGTCCGGGACGAGGCAGCGCAGATACGCAGTATTTT. It translates to CASSPGRGSADTQYF.

This clonotype was seen a handful of times. The rearrangement uses TRBV5-1 and TRBJ1-4; TRBD1 aligns across 7 bases. The CDR3 contains 15 residues. Germline CDR1 reads SGHRS; CDR2 reads YFSETQ. The ends lost 4 bases at V and 4 bases at J; junction bases unmatched: 7. The CDR3, as DNA: TGCGCCAGCAGCAACACCGGGACAGTTAATGAAAAACTGTTTTTT. This encodes CASSNTGTVNEKLFF.

The CDR3 DNA sequence: TGCAGTGCTAGAGAGGGGGGGGATGAGCAGTTCTTC. It encodes CSAREGGDEQFF. The rearrangement joins TRBV20-1 to TRBJ2-1; the match to TRBD2 covers 7 bases. The germline CDR1 and CDR2 sequences are DFQATT and SNEGSKA (reference sequence). The CDR3 is made up of 12 amino acids. V shed 0 bases, J shed 8 bases, and the junction held 1 base outside the gene matches.

In this sample, this clonotype turned up a few times. CDR3 residues: CATSRDQGRTNTEAFF. The CDR3 DNA follows: TGTGCCACCAGCAGGGACCAGGGCCGTACGAACACTGAAGCTTTCTTT. V and J are TRBV15 and TRBJ1-1, with D perhaps matching TRBD1 (5 bases). Trimming pared 3 bases from V and 1 base from J, leaving 15 bases between. Germline lookup yields CDR1 LNHNV and CDR2 YYDKDF (reference sequence). The CDR3 loop spans 16 amino acids. Filled out from reference TRBV15 and TRBJ1-1, the complete variable domain reads DAMVIQNPRYQVTQFGKPVTLSCSQTLNHNVMYWYQQKSSQAPKLLFHYYDKDFNNEADTPDNFQSRRPNTSFCFLDIRSPGLGDTAMYLCATSRDQGRTNTEAFFGQGTRLTVV.

This clonotype was recorded a few times. A single base separates this from a much larger clone, so it may be a read error. CDR3 coding DNA: TGTGCCAGCAGCGTCGGGGGAAGAGAAATAGAAGCTTTCTTT. Its protein is CASSVGGREIEAFF. J is TRBJ1-1 and V is TRBV7-9, with a weak D call TRBD1 (5 bases). The CDR3 has 14 amino acids. Trimming took 5 bases from V and 8 from J, leaving 18 bases between them. The germline CDR1 and CDR2 sequences are SEHNR and FQNEAQ (reference sequence).

The rearrangement links TRBV6-2 or TRBV6-3 to TRBJ2-7; 8 bases fit TRBD1. With 5 bases clipped from V and 7 bases from J, the junction kept 10 bases outside the gene matches. This CDR3 has 14 residues. Germline V gene sequence: CDR1 MNHEY, CDR2 SVGEGT. CDR3 residues: CASSGQGLFNEQYF. The CDR3 DNA sequence: TGTGCCAGCAGTGGACAGGGTCTTTTCAATGAGCAGTACTTC.

This clonotype appeared once. This chain uses TRBV3-1 with TRBJ2-1; TRBD2 agrees at 14 bases. After removal of 5 bases from V and 8 bases from J, the junction contained 14 bases not matched to a gene. The CDR3 length is 18 residues. The germline V gene encodes CDR1 LGHDT and CDR2 YNNKEL (reference sequence). This chain's CDR3 is CASSTRTPGTSGSDEQFF. The CDR3 region has the DNA TGTGCCAGCAGCACGCGTACACCCGGGACTAGCGGGAGCGATGAGCAGTTCTTC.

This clonotype was recorded a few times. This CDR3 is CATSDLTSGRGTDTQYF. In nucleotides, the CDR3 is TGTGCCACCAGTGACCTTACTAGCGGGAGAGGCACAGATACGCAGTATTTT. The V call is TRBV24-1, the J call TRBJ2-3; TRBD2 matches 11 bases. J gave up 1 base and V 4 bases, and 6 bases lay outside the gene matches. Germline V gene sequence: CDR1 KGHDR, CDR2 SFDVKD. The CDR3 runs to 17 residues.

This clonotype has a handful of counts. The V call is TRBV6-2 or TRBV6-3, the J call TRBJ2-1; 7 bases align to TRBD2. After removal of 3 bases from V and 2 bases from J, the junction contained 7 bases not matched to a gene. Germline V lookup: CDR1 MNHEY, CDR2 SVGEGT. The CDR3 length is 16 residues. CDR3 sequence reads: CASSYTGRTTYNEQFF. Here the CDR3 DNA reads TGTGCCAGCAGTTATACCGGGAGGACCACCTACAATGAGCAGTTCTTC.

The chain employs TRBV6-1 and TRBJ2-3, with 10 bases aligning to TRBD2. J gave up 4 bases and V 9 bases, and 13 bases lay outside the gene matches. This CDR3 spans 16 amino acids. Germline CDR1 MNHNS, CDR2 SASEGT. CDR3: CASVGLAGAGADTQYF. The CDR3 DNA follows: TGTGCCAGTGTTGGCCTAGCGGGAGCTGGTGCAGATACGCAGTATTTT.

A few counts support this clonotype. The chain is built from TRBV6-5 and TRBJ2-7; TRBD2 agrees at 7 bases. Unmatched junction bases numbered 6, after V lost 2 bases and J lost 2 bases. CDR1 is MNHEY, CDR2 SVGAGI, per germline. This CDR3 comprises 15 residues. CDR3 residues: CASSYRLAATYEQYF. CDR3 DNA sequence: TGTGCCAGCAGTTACAGGCTAGCGGCCACCTACGAGCAGTACTTC.

Points on this clonotype: At one end, the junction sequence differs from germline, possibly due to a read error. The genes are TRBV12-3 or TRBV12-4 and TRBJ2-5; 8 bases are a match to TRBD2. The length of the CDR3 is 16 residues. The CDR3: CASSRTGGLDRETRYF. The CDR3 DNA follows: TGTGCCAGCAGCCGAACCGGGGGACTAGACAGAGAGACCCGGTACTTC.

This clonotype was observed many times. V is TRBV20-1 and J is TRBJ2-1; 10 bases match TRBD2. With the DNA end fitting TRBJ2-7 better, the J assignment may be wrong. The CDR3 runs to 14 residues. In germline, CDR1 is DFQATT, CDR2 SNEGSKA (reference sequence). The CDR3 here is CSAIRTSGNNEQYF. CDR3 DNA sequence: TGCAGTGCTATAAGGACTAGCGGTAACAATGAGCAGTACTTC.

The chain uses TRBV5-1 and TRBJ1-1; D uncertain. CDR1 and CDR2 from the germline V gene are SGHRS and YFSETQ. The CDR3 loop spans 14 amino acids. V gave up 0 bases and J gave up 4 bases, with 10 bases separating them. In DNA form, the CDR3 reads TGCGCCAGCAGCTTGGAACAAACTGGCACTGAAGCTTTCTTT. It specifies CASSLEQTGTEAFF.

This chain links TRBV28 with TRBJ1-1; D might be TRBD1 (6 bases). The V and J ends lost 5 bases and 7 bases respectively, with 14 bases between them. Germline V gene lookup returns CDR1 MDHEN and CDR2 SYDVKM. The CDR3 contains 13 residues. The CDR3 reads CASSPFGGREAFF. The CDR3 DNA sequence: TGTGCCAGCAGTCCCTTCGGGGGGCGTGAAGCTTTCTTT.

The chain carries TRBV5-1 and TRBJ2-5, with TRBD2 identical over 7 bases. The V gene end was trimmed by 3 bases and the J gene end by 2 bases; junction bases not matched to a gene: 22. The length of the CDR3 is 20 residues. The V gene's germline CDR1 is SGHRS and CDR2 YFSETQ. The CDR3 DNA reads as TGCGCCAGCAGCTGGGGCGGTGCGGGGTTGAAGCCTAGCGGTCAAGAGACCCAGTACTTC. Its protein product is CASSWGGAGLKPSGQETQYF.

This clonotype was observed a few times. The CDR3 sequence: CASNQQGAYGYTF. The CDR3 DNA follows: TGTGCCAGCAATCAACAGGGGGCCTATGGCTACACCTTC. The J gene is TRBJ1-2, the V gene TRBV6-6; 9 bases are a match to TRBD1. Trimming at V came to 7 bases and at J to 4 bases, leaving 4 bases not matched to a gene. This CDR3 has 13 residues. Germline CDR1 reads MNHNY; CDR2 reads SVGAGI (reference sequence).

To note about this clonotype: Possible read error: a much larger clone is one base away. The chain recombines TRBV6-2 or TRBV6-3 with TRBJ1-5; 7 bases align to TRBD1. The CDR3 totals 15 residues. Trimming took 2 bases from V and 8 from J; bases not matched to a gene: 9. Germline assignment: CDR1 MNHEY and CDR2 SVGEGT. CDR3 sequence (DNA): TGTGCCAGCAGTTACCCGACAGGGCCTTTAAAGCCCCAGCATTTT. It codes for CASSYPTGPLKPQHF.

The V call is TRBV20-1, the J call TRBJ2-3; 11 nucleotides match TRBD2. V shed 2 bases and J 3 bases; nucleotides not matched to a gene: 4. In germline, CDR1 is DFQATT, CDR2 SNEGSKA (reference sequence). The CDR3 extends over 15 amino acids. The CDR3 nucleotides read TGCAGTGCTAGACCCGGGACTAGCGGAACAGATACGCAGTATTTT. It specifies CSARPGTSGTDTQYF.

The rearrangement joins TRBV12-3 or TRBV12-4 to TRBJ1-5; D remains unclear. There are 14 residues in the CDR3. The V end was cut by 4 bases, the J end by 1 base, with 8 bases between. The CDR3 region has the DNA TGTGCCAGCAGTTCTACGGCGAGCAATCAGCCCCAGCATTTT. Protein sequence: CASSSTASNQPQHF.

The rearrangement joins TRBV7-2 to TRBJ1-5; D is possibly TRBD1 (5 bases). The germline V and J ends were trimmed by 1 base and 3 bases, with 10 bases remaining between them. The CDR3 is 15 residues long. The germline V gene encodes CDR1 SGHTA and CDR2 FQGNSA. CDR3 amino acids: CASSLDSGDNQPQHF. CDR3 DNA sequence: TGTGCCAGCAGCTTAGATTCGGGGGACAATCAGCCCCAGCATTTT.

This clonotype has a handful of counts. CDR3 nucleotide sequence: TGTGCCAGCAGCTACTCGGACTCCTCCTTTGCGACCCAGTACTTC. This gives the protein CASSYSDSSFATQYF. This chain joins TRBV7-3 and TRBJ2-7; D perhaps matches TRBD2 (5 bases). With the DNA end fitting TRBJ2-5 better, the J assignment may be wrong. The germline V gene has CDR1 SGHTA and CDR2 FQGTGA. The CDR3 consists of 15 residues.

This chain joins TRBV7-2 and TRBJ2-7; D gene uncertain. CDR1 is SGHTA and CDR2 is FQGNSA in the germline V gene. Trimming removed 1 base from V and 0 bases from J, with 10 bases in between. The CDR3 has 15 residues. The CDR3 reads CASSLGGLDSYEQYF. CDR3 sequence (DNA): TGTGCCAGCAGCTTAGGAGGTCTAGACTCCTACGAGCAGTACTTC.